This T cell receptor beta chain was observed in a study of control samples from healthy donors and cancer patients. Germline CDR1 reads MDHEN; CDR2 reads SYDVKM. With V trimmed by 7 bases and J by 1 base, 14 bases remained unmatched. This CDR3 has 18 amino acids. Using immunoSEQ multiplex PCR, the repertoire was profiled, and TCRdb retains in-frame clones only, with some absent. The sample comprises around 170,000 clones, around nine tenths of which are singletons, and roughly 5.3% rests with the top ten. The V call is TRBV28, the J call TRBJ1-3; the match to TRBD1 covers 9 bases. The receptor comes from a woman between 25 and 40 years old in good health. Sequenced sample: blood. DNA of the CDR3: TGTGCCAGCACCCTTACGGCGGGGGGACAGGGATCTGGAAACACCATATATTTT. Its translation: CASTLTAGGQGSGNTIYF.